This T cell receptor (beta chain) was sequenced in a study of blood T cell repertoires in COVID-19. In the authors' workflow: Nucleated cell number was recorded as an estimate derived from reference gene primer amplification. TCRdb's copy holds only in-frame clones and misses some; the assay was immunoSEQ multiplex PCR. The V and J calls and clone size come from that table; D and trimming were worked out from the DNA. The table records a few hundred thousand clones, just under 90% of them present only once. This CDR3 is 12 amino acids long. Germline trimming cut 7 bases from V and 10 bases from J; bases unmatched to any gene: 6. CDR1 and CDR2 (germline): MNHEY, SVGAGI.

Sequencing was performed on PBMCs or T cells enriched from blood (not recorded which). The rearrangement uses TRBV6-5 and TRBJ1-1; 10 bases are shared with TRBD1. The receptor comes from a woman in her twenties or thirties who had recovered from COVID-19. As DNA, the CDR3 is TGTGCCAGCAAAACCGGGACAGGGGCAGCTTTCTTT. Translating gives CASKTGTGAAFF.